The subject of this entry is one T cell receptor (beta chain). The junction differs from germline at one of its ends, possibly a read error. The researchers produced TCR beta cDNA from 450 to 600 ng total RNA with a constant-region primer. The TCR beta library was amplified through three nested multiplex PCR rounds in a modified ARM-PCR procedure. TCRdb reprocessed the multiplex PCR reads via MiXCR and lists one record per CDR3 protein. This sample has fewer than 250,000 distinct CDR3 sequences, with 85% found just once. These data come from a study of tumor-infiltrating lymphocytes in primary liver carcinoma. Total RNA and DNA came together from approximately 22-30 mg of bulk tissue without cell sorting. The TCR was taken from a man aged 35-49 years with primary liver carcinoma and hepatitis B virus infection. Specimen: tumor tissue from primary liver carcinoma.

The CDR3 is CASSFTSVYERYF. The CDR3 nucleotides are TGTGCCAGCAGCTTTACTAGTGTCTACGAGCGGTACTTC. V gene TRBV7-8 combines with J gene TRBJ2-7, with D perhaps TRBD2 (5 bases). The CDR3 contains 13 residues. Germline V gene data show CDR1 as SGHVS and CDR2 as FQNEAQ.